The 28 T cell receptor beta chains reported below all come from one sample, sequenced in a study of glioma-infiltrating T cells. Amplification of TCR alpha and beta CDR3 regions from RNA used iRepertoire nested multiplex PCR. One entry per CDR3 protein results from TCRdb running MiXCR on the multiplex PCR reads. The sample shows about 410,000 distinct CDR3 sequences, roughly two fifths of them seen only once. Material: glioma tissue, nonneoplastic brain tissue, or PBMCs (not recorded which). Receptors originate from a human donor with low-grade glioma or glioblastoma, undergoing nonglioma brain surgery, or in good health (not recorded which).

The chain couples TRBV7-9 to TRBJ2-1; 10 bases are shared with TRBD2. Germline lookup yields CDR1 SEHNR and CDR2 FQNEAQ (reference sequence). The CDR3 covers 16 residues. J was trimmed by 5 bases and V by 4 bases; bases with no gene match: 8. CDR3 coding DNA: TGTGCCAGCAGCTCGGACTGGACTAGCGGCCACAATGAGCAGTTCTTC. It specifies CASSSDWTSGHNEQFF.

A note on this clonotype: Without the conserved terminal phenylalanine or tryptophan, this CDR3 likely stems from a read error. The J gene is TRBJ2-1, the V gene TRBV27; 12 nucleotides line up with TRBD2. The CDR3 has 16 amino acids. V dropped 5 bases and J dropped 9; count of bases not matched to a gene: 11. Germline CDR1 and CDR2: MNHEY and SMNVEV (reference sequence). The CDR3: CASSPLAGGPVFEQFL. The DNA for the CDR3 is TGTGCCAGCAGTCCGCTAGCGGGAGGGCCGGTTTTTGAGCAGTTCCTC.

The chain joins TRBV6-5 to TRBJ2-7, with 13 positions matching TRBD2. CDR3 length: 17 amino acids. From germline, CDR1 is MNHEY and CDR2 SVGAGI. V was clipped by 0 bases and J by 3 bases; unmatched bases: 5. The CDR3 spells CASSYSPGLAGNYEQYF. The CDR3 DNA sequence: TGTGCCAGCAGTTACTCGCCGGGACTAGCGGGAAACTACGAGCAGTACTTC.

The gene calls are TRBV29-1 and TRBJ2-3; 10 bases are a match to TRBD2. J lost 9 bases, V lost 4 bases, and 7 bases had no gene match. Germline-derived CDR1 and CDR2 are SQVTM and ANQGSEA. CDR3 length equals 13 residues. The CDR3 is CSVAAGGPGTQYF. The CDR3 DNA is TGCAGCGTTGCAGCGGGAGGGCCTGGGACGCAGTATTTT.

The CDR3 loop is CASSRRGEQFF. CDR3 coding DNA: TGTGCCAGCAGCAGAAGGGGCGAGCAGTTCTTC. The chain joins TRBV6-1 to TRBJ2-1, with a possible D match to TRBD1 (5 bases). The ends were cut back, 6 bases at V and 10 bases at J, with 10 bases in the middle. CDR1 is MNHNS, CDR2 SASEGT, per germline. The CDR3 runs 11 residues.

The chain is built from TRBV11-2 and TRBJ2-2; the match to TRBD2 covers 9 bases. Germline CDR1 reads SGHAT; CDR2 reads FQNNGV. The V segment lost 9 bases and the J segment 8 bases; nucleotides outside the gene matches: 7. CDR3 size: 13 residues. Written as DNA, the CDR3 is TGTGCCAGAAGTCCTAGCGGGACGGGGGAGCTGTTTTTT. This gives the protein CARSPSGTGELFF.

The gene calls are TRBV7-2 and TRBJ1-5; perhaps TRBD1 as D (6 bases). Per germline, CDR1 SGHTA and CDR2 FQGNSA. The CDR3 covers 15 residues. V was cut by 5 bases and J by 7 bases, with 18 bases left in between. The chain's CDR3 is CASSPGTSVGQPQHF. In nucleotides, the CDR3 is TGTGCCAGCAGCCCTGGGACATCAGTCGGCCAGCCCCAGCATTTT.

The chain employs TRBV27 and TRBJ1-1, with D hard to call. From germline, CDR1 is MNHEY and CDR2 SMNVEV (reference sequence). The CDR3 is 13 residues long. The CDR3 loop is CAGSLLFDTEAFF. The CDR3 nucleotides read TGTGCAGGCAGTTTATTGTTCGACACTGAAGCTTTCTTT.

The V and J genes are TRBV27 and TRBJ2-5; the D is unclear. The V end lost 6 bases, the J end lost 0 bases, and 14 bases lay between the germline ends. From germline, CDR1 is MNHEY and CDR2 SMNVEV (reference sequence). The CDR3 runs 15 residues. CDR3 sequence reads: CASSNFLSYQETQYF. In DNA, the CDR3 is TGTGCCAGCAGCAACTTTTTATCATACCAAGAGACCCAGTACTTC.

The sample holds a few counts of this clonotype. The chain employs TRBV6-1 and TRBJ1-1, with unresolved D. Germline CDR1 MNHNS, CDR2 SASEGT. Trimming left V 7 bases short and J 4 bases short, with 16 bases between. This CDR3 region has 14 residues. DNA for the CDR3: TGTGCCAGCACCCCCTGGGAGGGTGGCACTGAAGCTTTCTTT. Translated, it gives CASTPWEGGTEAFF.

The CDR3 DNA reads as TGTGCCAGCAGTTTTCGCGGTCCCGGGACAGGGGGGCGAATCGGCTACACCTTC. The encoded protein is CASSFRGPGTGGRIGYTF. The rearrangement uses TRBV27 and TRBJ1-2; 11 bases line up with TRBD1. With V trimmed by 3 bases and J by 8 bases, 17 bases remained unmatched. Germline lookup yields CDR1 MNHEY and CDR2 SMNVEV (reference sequence). The CDR3 is 18 residues long.

This chain connects TRBV28 to TRBJ2-1; D might be TRBD2 (5 bases). CDR3 length: 15 amino acids. The germline CDR1 and CDR2 sequences are MDHEN and SYDVKM. V lost 5 bases, J lost 3 bases, and 14 bases lay in between. CDR3 sequence reads: CASSPRDYSYNEQFF. CDR3 sequence (DNA): TGTGCCAGCAGTCCCCGAGACTACAGCTACAATGAGCAGTTCTTC. The full variable domain, rest sourced from reference TRBV28 and TRBJ2-1, is DVKVTQSSRYLVKRTGEKVFLECVQDMDHENMFWYRQDPGLGLRLIYFSYDVKMKEKGDIPEGYSVSREKKERFSLILESASTNQTSMYLCASSPRDYSYNEQFFGPGTRLTVL.

On this clonotype itself: This may be a read error: a much more frequent sequence differs by one nucleotide. The chain is built from TRBV27 and TRBJ2-1, with no clear D. Germline loops: CDR1 MNHEY, CDR2 SMNVEV (reference sequence). The CDR3 is 12 amino acids. CDR3 amino acids: CASRYPRHEQLF. In DNA, the CDR3 is TGTGCCAGCAGATACCCTAGGCATGAGCAGCTCTTC.

Details on this clonotype: A much larger clone lies one base from this, so it may be a read error. The chain recombines TRBV27 with TRBJ2-5, with D perhaps matching TRBD1 or TRBD2 (5 bases each). This CDR3 contains 16 residues. Germline V lookup: CDR1 MNHEY, CDR2 SMNVEV (reference sequence). CDR3 protein: CASSLRAGAGQGTQYF. CDR3 nucleotides: TGTGCCAGCAGTTTAAGGGCCGGGGCGGGCCAAGGGACCCAGTACTTC.

The chain has TRBV7-2 and TRBJ1-2; unclear D gene. The CDR3 spans 15 residues. Per the germline V gene, CDR1 is SGHTA and CDR2 is FQGNSA. V was pared by 5 bases and J by 4 bases, with 17 bases between. CDR3 protein: CASSPERVSSYGYTF. DNA of the CDR3: TGTGCCAGCAGCCCCGAAAGGGTTAGCAGCTATGGCTACACCTTC.

This clonotype was seen only once. A much larger clone is a single base away; this may be a read error. This chain connects TRBV7-2 to TRBJ2-3, with TRBD2 as a possible D gene (6 bases). This CDR3 has 14 residues. CDR1 is SGHTA, CDR2 FQGNSA, per germline. The CDR3 DNA reads TGTGCCAGCAGCTTCTCTACTAGCACAGATATGCAGTATTTT. Protein product: CASSFSTSTDMQYF.

This clonotype was seen a handful of times. J is TRBJ2-7 and V is TRBV7-9; TRBD1 matches 9 bases. The CDR3 length is 19 residues. After removal of 5 bases from V and 2 bases from J, the junction contained 19 bases not matched to a gene. Looked up from germline, CDR1 is SEHNR and CDR2 is FQNEAQ (reference sequence). In DNA form, the CDR3 reads TGTGCCAGCAGCACGCGTGCCCCGGACAGGGGTTTGGGGCCCTACGAGCAGTACTTC. Translation gives CASSTRAPDRGLGPYEQYF.

Only a few counts were recorded for this clonotype. J is TRBJ2-7 and V is TRBV3-1; 10 positions agree with TRBD1. V shed 1 base, J shed 3 bases, and the junction held 3 bases outside the gene matches. Per germline, CDR1 LGHDT and CDR2 YNNKEL (reference sequence). The CDR3 has 15 residues. The CDR3, as DNA: TGTGCCAGCAGCCAAGGGTGGACAGGGGGCTACGAGCAGTACTTC. It encodes CASSQGWTGGYEQYF.

The chain combines TRBV5-8 with TRBJ2-2; the D gene is possibly TRBD1 (6 bases). The germline gives CDR1 SGHTS, CDR2 YDEGEE. Trimming stripped 0 bases from V and 3 bases from J, with 12 bases between. The CDR3 has 16 amino acids. The CDR3 here is CASSLVASGDTGELFF. The DNA for the CDR3 is TGTGCCAGCAGCTTGGTGGCGTCAGGGGACACCGGGGAGCTGTTTTTT.

Remarks on this clonotype: Here the CDR3 omits its conserved ending phenylalanine or tryptophan, so a read error is the likely source. The genes are TRBV27 and TRBJ2-7; D is unresolved. Germline assignment: CDR1 MNHEY and CDR2 SMNVEV (reference sequence). Trimming pared 0 bases from V and 3 bases from J, leaving 6 bases between. This CDR3 comprises 13 residues. As DNA, the CDR3 is TGTGCCAGCAGTTTATCGGGCTACTACGAGCAGTACTCC. Its translation: CASSLSGYYEQYS.

This clonotype was seen a few times. The V and J genes are TRBV6-2 or TRBV6-3 and TRBJ2-5; tentatively, D is TRBD2 (5 bases). V lost 6 bases and J 5 bases, leaving 28 bases between the germline ends. Germline-derived CDR1 and CDR2 are MNHEY and SVGEGT. This CDR3 comprises 18 residues. Here the CDR3 reads CASSETYPGYSQTETQYF. The CDR3 bases are TGTGCCAGCAGCGAAACATATCCGGGGTACTCCCAAACGGAGACCCAGTACTTC.

Turning to this clonotype: A read error may explain this, as a much larger clone is one base away. The chain is built from TRBV6-5 and TRBJ1-1; D is uncertain. The CDR3 is 15 amino acids. Per the germline V gene, CDR1 is MNHEY and CDR2 is SVGAGI. V shed 4 bases and J shed 1 base, with 13 bases lying between them. The CDR3 region is CASSCSAGWNTEAFF. CDR3 nucleotide sequence: TGTGCCAGCAGTTGCTCGGCAGGCTGGAACACTGAAGCTTTCTTT.

V usage is TRBV7-9 and J usage is TRBJ1-2; D gene uncertain. The CDR3 covers 13 residues. Deletions cut 5 bases from V and 8 bases from J, with 15 bases between. Germline V gene data show CDR1 as SEHNR and CDR2 as FQNEAQ (reference sequence). CDR3 coding DNA: TGTGCCAGCAGCCGCGACGGGCCGGCGGGCTACACCTTC. Translated, it gives CASSRDGPAGYTF.

This clonotype was counted between two and nine times. The chain joins TRBV6-2 or TRBV6-3 to TRBJ2-1; perhaps TRBD1 as D (6 bases). V was shortened by 6 bases and J by 3 bases, with 15 bases between the two germline ends. The germline V gene encodes CDR1 MNHEY and CDR2 SVGEGT. The CDR3 is 15 residues long. The CDR3 sequence is CASRHPGHFYNEQFF. The CDR3 DNA reads as TGTGCCAGCAGGCATCCGGGACACTTCTACAATGAGCAGTTCTTC.

The rearrangement joins TRBV2 to TRBJ2-1; D may correspond to TRBD1 or TRBD2 (5 bases each). The CDR3 covers 19 residues. Germline V gives CDR1 SNHLY, CDR2 FYNNEI. V gave up 7 bases and J gave up 0 bases, with 25 bases separating them. CDR3 amino acids: CASTKRRGAPAFSYNEQFF. CDR3 coding DNA: TGTGCCAGCACTAAAAGGCGAGGGGCCCCCGCTTTCTCCTACAATGAGCAGTTCTTC. The entire variable domain, with the rest obtained from reference TRBV2 and TRBJ2-1, is as follows: EPEVTQTPSHQVTQMGQEVILRCVPISNHLYFYWYRQILGQKVEFLVSFYNNEISEKSEIFDDQFSVERPDGSNFTLKIRSTKLEDSAMYFCASTKRRGAPAFSYNEQFFGPGTRLTVL.

Regarding this clonotype: A much larger clone differs by one base, so this may be a read error. The chain recombines TRBV28 with TRBJ1-2, with a weak D call TRBD1 (6 bases). Per germline, CDR1 MDHEN and CDR2 SYDVKM. The length of the CDR3 is 14 residues. Trimming cost V 6 bases and J 8 bases, with 19 bases left between them. The CDR3 protein is CASSRQQGPGGYTF. As DNA, the CDR3 is TGTGCCAGCAGCAGACAACAGGGCCCTGGAGGCTACACCTTC.

Notes on this clonotype: A junction boundary mismatches the germline segment, possibly from a read error. This chain links TRBV5-4 with TRBJ2-7, with a weak D call TRBD1 (5 bases). The CDR3 length is 15 residues. CDR1 is SGHNT and CDR2 is YYREEE in the germline V gene (reference sequence). The CDR3 is CVSSLKGANIWEQYF. The CDR3 coding sequence is TGTGTCAGCAGCTTAAAAGGGGCGAACATTTGGGAGCAGTACTTC.

On this clonotype: No conserved phenylalanine or tryptophan ends this CDR3, so it is likely a read error. The rearrangement joins TRBV12-3 or TRBV12-4 to TRBJ1-1; D not certain. The V and J ends lost 5 bases and 5 bases respectively, with 12 bases between them. This CDR3 contains 13 residues. In nucleotides, the CDR3 is TGTGCCAGCAGTCCTGGACGGGGAACTGAAGCTTTCTCT. This translates into CASSPGRGTEAFS.